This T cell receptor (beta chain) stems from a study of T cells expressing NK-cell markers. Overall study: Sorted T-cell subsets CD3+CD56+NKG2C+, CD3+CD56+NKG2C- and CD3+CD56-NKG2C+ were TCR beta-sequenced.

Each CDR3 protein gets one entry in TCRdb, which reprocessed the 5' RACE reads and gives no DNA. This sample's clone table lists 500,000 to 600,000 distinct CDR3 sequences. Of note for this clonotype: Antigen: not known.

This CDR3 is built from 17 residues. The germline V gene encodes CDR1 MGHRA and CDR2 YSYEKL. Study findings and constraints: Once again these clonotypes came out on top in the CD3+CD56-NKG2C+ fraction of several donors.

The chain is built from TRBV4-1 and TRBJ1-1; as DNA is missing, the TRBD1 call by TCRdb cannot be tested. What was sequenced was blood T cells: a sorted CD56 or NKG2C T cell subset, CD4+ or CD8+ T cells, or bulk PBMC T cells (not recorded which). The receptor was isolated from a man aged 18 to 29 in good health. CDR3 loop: CASSHSSYRVTGTEAFF.